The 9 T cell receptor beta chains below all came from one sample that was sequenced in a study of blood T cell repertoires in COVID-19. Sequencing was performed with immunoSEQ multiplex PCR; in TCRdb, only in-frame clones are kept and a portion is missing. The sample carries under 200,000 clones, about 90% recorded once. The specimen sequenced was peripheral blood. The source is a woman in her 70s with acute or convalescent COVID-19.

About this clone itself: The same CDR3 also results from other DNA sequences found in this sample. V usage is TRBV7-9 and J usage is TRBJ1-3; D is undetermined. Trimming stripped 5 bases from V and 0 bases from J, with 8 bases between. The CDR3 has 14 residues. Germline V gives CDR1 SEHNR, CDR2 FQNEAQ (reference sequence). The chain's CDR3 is CASSLAGSGNTIYF. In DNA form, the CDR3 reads TGTGCCAGCAGCCTGGCGGGCTCTGGAAACACCATATATTTT. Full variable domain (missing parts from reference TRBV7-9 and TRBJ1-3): DTGVSQNPRHKITKRGQNVTFRCDPISEHNRLYWYRQTLGQGPEFLTYFQNEAQLEKSRLLSDRFSAERPKGSFSTLEIQRTEQGDSAMYLCASSLAGSGNTIYFGEGSWLTVV.

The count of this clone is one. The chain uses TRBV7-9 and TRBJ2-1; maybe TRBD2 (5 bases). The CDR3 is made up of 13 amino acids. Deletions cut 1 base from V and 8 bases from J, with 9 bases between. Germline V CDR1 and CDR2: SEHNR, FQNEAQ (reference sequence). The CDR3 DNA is TGTGCCAGCAGCTTAGAGGGAGTCGATGAGCAGTTCTTC. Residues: CASSLEGVDEQFF.

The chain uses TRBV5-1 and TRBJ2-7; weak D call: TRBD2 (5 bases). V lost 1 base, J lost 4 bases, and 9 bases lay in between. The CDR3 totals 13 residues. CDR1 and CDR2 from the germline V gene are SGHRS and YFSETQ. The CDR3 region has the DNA TGCGCCAGCAGCTTGTCGGGGTTGTACGAGCAGTACTTC. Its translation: CASSLSGLYEQYF.

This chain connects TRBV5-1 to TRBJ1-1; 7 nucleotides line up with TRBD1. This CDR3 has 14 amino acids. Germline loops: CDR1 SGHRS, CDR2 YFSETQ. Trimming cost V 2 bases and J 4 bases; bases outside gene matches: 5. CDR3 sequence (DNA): TGCGCCAGCAGCTTCAGCAGGGGGTCCACTGAAGCTTTCTTT. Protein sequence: CASSFSRGSTEAFF.

The CDR3 DNA reads TGTGCCAGCAGTTACGTCCCGGGACAGGGGGCGCCGGACACGCAGTATTTT. Its protein product is CASSYVPGQGAPDTQYF. J is TRBJ2-3 and V is TRBV6-2 or TRBV6-3, with TRBD1 matching 12 bases. V gave up 2 bases and J gave up 9 bases; unmatched junction bases: 12. Germline CDR1 reads MNHEY; CDR2 reads SVGEGT. This CDR3 has 17 amino acids.

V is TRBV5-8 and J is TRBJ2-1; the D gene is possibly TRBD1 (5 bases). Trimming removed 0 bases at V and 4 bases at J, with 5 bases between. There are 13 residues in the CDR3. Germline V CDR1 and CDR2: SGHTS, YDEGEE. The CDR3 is CASSLGQYNEQFF. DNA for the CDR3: TGTGCCAGCAGCTTGGGACAGTACAATGAGCAGTTCTTC.

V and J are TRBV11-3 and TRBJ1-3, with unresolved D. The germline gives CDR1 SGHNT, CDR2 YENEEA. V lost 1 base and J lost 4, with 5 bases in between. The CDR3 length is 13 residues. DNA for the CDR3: TGTGCCAGCAGCTTAGGGCCAGGAAACACCATATATTTT. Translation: CASSLGPGNTIYF.

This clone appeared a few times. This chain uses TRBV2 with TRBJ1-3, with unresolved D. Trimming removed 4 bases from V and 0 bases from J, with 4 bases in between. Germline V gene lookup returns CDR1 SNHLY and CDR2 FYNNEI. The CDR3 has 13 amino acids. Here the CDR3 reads CASSVNSGNTIYF. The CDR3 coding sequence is TGTGCCAGCAGTGTTAACTCTGGAAACACCATATATTTT.

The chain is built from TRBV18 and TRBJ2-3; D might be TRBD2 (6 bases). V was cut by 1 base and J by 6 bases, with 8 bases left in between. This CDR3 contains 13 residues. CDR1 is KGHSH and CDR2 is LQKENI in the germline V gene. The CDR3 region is CASSPRGRDTQYF. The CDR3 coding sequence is TGTGCCAGCTCACCACGGGGGAGGGATACGCAGTATTTT.